In this sample, the clone carrying this TCR beta chain turned up many times. The antigen remains undetermined. The data stem from a study of T-cell reconstitution after alpha-beta-depleted transplantation in children. General observations from the study: Where some patients showed high TCRbeta diversity at day 60, it came from recipient T cells and thymic progenitors that had survived. By about two months after transplant, alpha-beta T cells reportedly arose from several hundred graft clones that had expanded.

During its preparation, the TCRbeta library received unique molecular identifiers. One entry per CDR3 protein results from TCRdb running MiXCR on the PCR reads. The sample holds some 830,000 distinct CDR3 sequences, about 16% seen once. The CDR3 sequence is 15 residues long. The germline V gene has CDR1 SQVTM and CDR2 ANQGSEA. V was clipped by 1 base and J by 5 bases, with 17 bases between them. The genes are TRBV29-1 and TRBJ1-2; weak D call: TRBD1 (5 bases). The TCR comes from a male patient between 10 and 17 years old who had a stem cell transplant for acute lymphoblastic leukemia, so the T cells may come from the graft donor. The sample was PBMCs, mostly from graft donor cells, taken 360 days after TCRalphabeta/CD19-depleted stem cell transplant. CDR3 protein: CSVEGFRKGDYGYTF. CDR3 DNA sequence: TGCAGCGTTGAAGGGTTCCGCAAAGGGGATTATGGCTACACCTTC.